This T cell receptor (beta chain) was recorded in a study of T-cell memory formation after mild COVID-19. The 5'RACE method, run with constant-segment primers, produced TCR alpha and TCR beta cDNA libraries (carrying sample barcodes and UMIs). TCRdb recomputed calls from the 5' RACE reads with MiXCR, one row per CDR3 protein. The sample lists about 140,000 distinct CDR3 sequences; 14% were seen once. Sample: PBMCs or a T cell subset sorted from them (not recorded which). This sequence was found in an adult woman who had mild COVID-19 (a few samples of this study predate the infection). Cell type and time point are not known.

The CDR3 spells CASSFPDRLNTEAFF. CDR3 coding DNA: TGTGCCAGCAGCTTTCCCGACAGATTGAACACTGAAGCTTTCTTT. V is TRBV11-2 and J is TRBJ1-1; a weak D match, TRBD1 (5 bases). Germline CDR1 and CDR2: SGHAT and FQNNGV. V shed 3 bases and J shed 0 bases, with 11 bases lying between them. The CDR3 has 15 amino acids.